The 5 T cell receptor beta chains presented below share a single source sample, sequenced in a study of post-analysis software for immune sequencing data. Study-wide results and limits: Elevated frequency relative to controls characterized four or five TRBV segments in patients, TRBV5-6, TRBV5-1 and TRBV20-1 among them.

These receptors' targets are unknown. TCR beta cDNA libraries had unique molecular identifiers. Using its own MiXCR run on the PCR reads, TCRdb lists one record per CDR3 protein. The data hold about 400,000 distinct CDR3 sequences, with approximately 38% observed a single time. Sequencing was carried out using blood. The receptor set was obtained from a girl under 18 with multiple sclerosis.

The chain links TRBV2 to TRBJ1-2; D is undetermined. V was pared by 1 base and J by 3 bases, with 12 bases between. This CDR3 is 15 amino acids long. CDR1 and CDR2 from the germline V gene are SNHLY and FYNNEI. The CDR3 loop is CASSEVRGLDYGYTF. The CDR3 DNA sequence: TGTGCCAGCAGTGAAGTGAGAGGACTGGACTATGGCTACACCTTC.

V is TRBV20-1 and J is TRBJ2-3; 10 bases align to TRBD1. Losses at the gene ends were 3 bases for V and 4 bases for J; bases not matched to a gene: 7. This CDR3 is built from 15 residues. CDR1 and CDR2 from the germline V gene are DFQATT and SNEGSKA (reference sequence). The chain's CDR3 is CSASWDRGPPDTQYF. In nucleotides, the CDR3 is TGCAGTGCTAGCTGGGACAGGGGTCCTCCAGATACGCAGTATTTT.

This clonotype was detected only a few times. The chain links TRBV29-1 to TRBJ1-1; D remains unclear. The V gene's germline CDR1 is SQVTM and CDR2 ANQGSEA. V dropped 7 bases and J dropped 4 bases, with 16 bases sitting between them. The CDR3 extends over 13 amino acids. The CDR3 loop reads CSAPAQGGTEAFF. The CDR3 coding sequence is TGCAGCGCCCCGGCCCAAGGCGGCACTGAAGCTTTCTTT.

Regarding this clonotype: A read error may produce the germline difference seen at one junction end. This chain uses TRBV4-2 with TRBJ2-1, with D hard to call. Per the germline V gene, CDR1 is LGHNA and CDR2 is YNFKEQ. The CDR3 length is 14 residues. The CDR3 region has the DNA TGTGCCAGCAACCAAGATAGGGTGGGTAATGAGCAGTTCTTC. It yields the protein CASNQDRVGNEQFF.

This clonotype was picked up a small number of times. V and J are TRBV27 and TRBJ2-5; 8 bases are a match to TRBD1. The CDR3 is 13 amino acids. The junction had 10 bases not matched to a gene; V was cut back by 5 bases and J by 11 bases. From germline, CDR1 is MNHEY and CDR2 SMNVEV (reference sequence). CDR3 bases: TGTGCCAGCAGTCGGACAGGGTTGGGAGAGCAGTACTTC. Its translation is CASSRTGLGEQYF.